Sequencing of this T cell receptor (beta chain) was carried out in a study of blood T cell repertoires in COVID-19. Trimming took off 6 bases at V and 4 bases at J, with 16 bases between the two ends. The germline gives CDR1 GTSNPN, CDR2 SVGIG (reference sequence). There are 14 residues in the CDR3. The assay was immunoSEQ multiplex PCR, and TCRdb's table has in-frame clones only and misses some. The data hold approximately 190,000 clones, with 80% to 90% observed a single time. The chain combines TRBV30 with TRBJ1-3; D gene uncertain. Input material: peripheral blood. The sequence came from a man aged 25 to 40 with active or convalescent COVID-19. In DNA form, the CDR3 reads TGTGCCTGTCCCCGGGTTGGGTCCGGAAACACCATATATTTT. Translating it yields CACPRVGSGNTIYF.